The next 27 T cell receptor beta chains were all read from a single sample in a study of cytomegalovirus exposure and HLA in healthy donors. The PCR contained 60 Vbeta and 13 Jbeta primers. Profiled with immunoSEQ multiplex PCR; TCRdb holds only in-frame clones, not every one. The table lists fewer than 200,000 clones, almost 75% of them singletons. Sequencing was done on a sample of PBMCs. Receptors were obtained from a woman aged 18-35 years in good health and CMV-seropositive.

The V and J genes are TRBV13 and TRBJ1-1; 11 bases are shared with TRBD1. Trimming cost V 5 bases and J 0 bases; bases outside gene matches: 8. The CDR3 runs 17 residues. The germline CDR1 and CDR2 sequences are PRHDT and FYEKMQ (reference sequence). CDR3 loop: CASSAGQGVPMNTEAFF. CDR3 coding DNA: TGTGCCAGCAGCGCGGGACAGGGGGTTCCCATGAACACTGAAGCTTTCTTT.

The chain carries TRBV10-3 and TRBJ1-2; no clear D gene. Trimming left V 1 base short and J 3 bases short, with 12 bases between. CDR1 and CDR2 (germline): ENHRY, SYGVKD. The CDR3 consists of 15 residues. CDR3 DNA sequence: TGTGCCATCAGTGAGTTCGGAGACTTGTACTATGGCTACACCTTC. Its translation is CAISEFGDLYYGYTF.

The chain recombines TRBV29-1 with TRBJ1-1; D gene uncertain. The V and J ends lost 4 bases and 6 bases respectively, with 9 bases between them. Germline assignment: CDR1 SQVTM and CDR2 ANQGSEA. The length of the CDR3 is 11 residues. CDR3 bases: TGCAGCGTTGCTAGAGGTTCTGAAGCTTTCTTT. This encodes CSVARGSEAFF.

The gene calls are TRBV5-1 and TRBJ2-1, with 7 bases identical to TRBD1. The J segment lost 7 bases and the V segment lost 2 bases, leaving 12 bases of the junction unmatched. Germline CDR1 and CDR2: SGHRS and YFSETQ. This CDR3 contains 16 residues. CDR3 region: CASSLGQASAQNEQFF. The CDR3 DNA reads as TGCGCCAGCAGCTTAGGACAGGCATCGGCACAGAATGAGCAGTTCTTC.

The rearrangement joins TRBV18 to TRBJ1-5; 7 nucleotides agree with TRBD1. The CDR3 consists of 14 residues. V shed 5 bases, J shed 11 bases, and the junction held 12 bases outside the gene matches. CDR1 KGHSH and CDR2 LQKENI come from the germline V gene. This CDR3 reads CASSRDSIGTAQHF. CDR3 bases: TGTGCCAGCTCAAGGGACAGCATCGGAACGGCCCAGCATTTT.

This clone has just a few counts. The chain carries TRBV15 and TRBJ2-5; TRBD1 is a possible D gene (6 bases). CDR1 and CDR2 from the germline V gene are LNHNV and YYDKDF (reference sequence). The CDR3 extends over 13 amino acids. Trimming pared 3 bases from V and 2 bases from J, leaving 7 bases between. This CDR3 is CATSRGAQETQYF. CDR3 nucleotides: TGTGCCACCAGCAGGGGGGCACAAGAGACCCAGTACTTC.

Remarks on this clone: The junction differs from germline at one of its ends, possibly a read error. The J gene is TRBJ1-1, the V gene TRBV2; no reliable D call. This CDR3 has 14 amino acids. Germline V gives CDR1 SNHLY, CDR2 FYNNEI. CDR3: CASGEIDRGTEAFF. The CDR3 coding sequence is TGTGCCAGCGGTGAAATTGACCGGGGCACTGAAGCTTTCTTT.

The sample holds a few counts of this clone. V and J are TRBV5-5 and TRBJ2-5, with TRBD1 as a possible D gene (5 bases). CDR3 length: 14 amino acids. Looked up from germline, CDR1 is SGHKS and CDR2 is YYEKEE (reference sequence). Trimming took off 3 bases at V and 1 base at J, with 10 bases between the two ends. The CDR3 region has the DNA TGTGCCAGCAGCTCGACAGTAACCCAAGAGACCCAGTACTTC. It codes for CASSSTVTQETQYF. Supplemented by reference TRBV5-5 and TRBJ2-5, the full variable domain reads DAGVTQSPTHLIKTRGQQVTLRCSPISGHKSVSWYQQVLGQGPQFIFQYYEKEERGRGNFPDRFSARQFPNYSSELNVNALLLGDSALYLCASSSTVTQETQYFGPGTRLLVL.

CDR3 sequence (DNA): TGTGCTAGTGGTTTGGTACTGAGGCCATGGTTTGAGCAGTACTTC. Translating it yields CASGLVLRPWFEQYF. The V gene is TRBV12-5, the J gene TRBJ2-7; D is undetermined. In germline, CDR1 is LGHNT, CDR2 FRNRAP. Trimming cost V 0 bases and J 7 bases, with 16 bases left between them. The CDR3 loop spans 15 amino acids.

The CDR3 coding sequence is TGTGCCATCAGTGAGCCAAATGACTACAGGGGGCACTCCTACAATGAGCAGTTCTTC. Its translation: CAISEPNDYRGHSYNEQFF. The rearrangement links TRBV10-3 to TRBJ2-1; 9 bases agree with TRBD1. Germline V gene data show CDR1 as ENHRY and CDR2 as SYGVKD. V lost 2 bases, J lost 0 bases, and 11 bases stayed unmatched. The CDR3 is made up of 19 amino acids.

The CDR3 sequence is CASSSPPDTNNYGYTF. The CDR3 coding sequence is TGTGCCAGCAGCTCGCCCCCGGACACGAATAACTATGGCTACACCTTC. V is TRBV28 and J is TRBJ1-2; TRBD1 is a possible D gene (5 bases). This CDR3 has 16 residues. Germline CDR1 reads MDHEN; CDR2 reads SYDVKM. Between the trimmed V and J ends, which lost 6 bases and 1 base, there was a span of 18 bases.

The J gene is TRBJ2-5, the V gene TRBV5-4, with TRBD2 as a possible D gene (6 bases). The germline V gene has CDR1 SGHNT and CDR2 YYREEE (reference sequence). The CDR3 runs to 14 residues. V lost 2 bases and J lost 3, with 11 bases in between. The CDR3 nucleotides read TGTGCCAGCAGCTTCATCGGGAGAGAAGAGACCCAGTACTTC. Translated, it gives CASSFIGREETQYF.

This clone was seen just once. The chain couples TRBV11-1 to TRBJ2-7; D is unresolved. The CDR3 is made up of 14 amino acids. V was cut by 3 bases and J by 0 bases, with 9 bases left in between. Germline CDR1 reads SGHAT; CDR2 reads FQDESV (reference sequence). For the CDR3, the DNA is TGTGCCAGCAGCTTTGGCAGATCCTCCTACGAGCAGTACTTC. Protein: CASSFGRSSYEQYF.

With respect to this clone: It is unclear where the CDR3 begins or ends on the DNA, so no DNA is shown, and the CDR3 is as TCRdb lists it. This chain uses TRBV12-5 with TRBJ1-4; no check of the table's D call, TRBD1, against the DNA was made. A total of 15 residues make up the CDR3, ends included. Germline CDR1 is LGHNT and CDR2 is FRNRAP. The CDR3: CASGLVGTGTEKLLF.

The J gene is TRBJ2-7, the V gene TRBV4-2; D perhaps matches TRBD2 (5 bases). This CDR3 region has 13 residues. V was cut by 4 bases and J by 13 bases, with 20 bases left in between. CDR1 and CDR2 from the germline V gene are LGHNA and YNFKEQ. The CDR3 sequence is CASSRITADELYF. CDR3 bases: TGTGCCAGCAGCCGCATAACAGCGGACGAGCTCTACTTC.

There are a few counts of this clone. The gene calls are TRBV6-5 and TRBJ2-7, with no clear D. Germline CDR1 is MNHEY and CDR2 is SVGAGI. The germline V and J ends were trimmed by 2 bases and 1 base, with 15 bases remaining between them. There are 16 residues in the CDR3. Here the CDR3 reads CASSYLIFDGSYEQYF. The CDR3 coding sequence is TGTGCCAGCAGTTACCTAATCTTCGACGGGTCCTACGAGCAGTACTTC.

J is TRBJ2-7 and V is TRBV5-1; 7 nucleotides line up with TRBD2. Germline lookup yields CDR1 SGHRS and CDR2 YFSETQ. Trimming at V came to 0 bases and at J to 4 bases, leaving 4 bases not matched to a gene. This CDR3 comprises 14 residues. CDR3 amino acids: CASSLVAGEYEQYF. In DNA, the CDR3 is TGCGCCAGCAGCTTGGTTGCGGGGGAATACGAGCAGTACTTC.

This chain uses TRBV19 with TRBJ1-1; TRBD1 matches 7 bases. Germline assignment: CDR1 LNHDA and CDR2 SQIVND (reference sequence). V shed 6 bases, J shed 4 bases, and the junction held 14 bases outside the gene matches. The CDR3 is 16 residues long. The CDR3, as DNA: TGTGCCAGTAGGAAAGACAGGGTATCGTGGGGCACTGAAGCTTTCTTT. Amino acid sequence: CASRKDRVSWGTEAFF.

The CDR3 region is CASSINRNTDTQYF. Written as DNA, the CDR3 is TGTGCCAGTAGTATTAACAGGAACACAGATACGCAGTATTTT. The chain uses TRBV19 and TRBJ2-3; D perhaps matches TRBD1 (5 bases). Trimming removed 3 bases from V and 2 bases from J, with 9 bases in between. The CDR3 has 14 residues. Germline assignment: CDR1 LNHDA and CDR2 SQIVND (reference sequence). Based on the CDR3 plus reference TRBV19 and TRBJ2-3, the full variable domain is DGGITQSPKYLFRKEGQNVTLSCEQNLNHDAMYWYRQDPGQGLRLIYYSQIVNDFQKGDIAEGYSVSREKKESFPLTVTSAQKNPTAFYLCASSINRNTDTQYFGPGTRLTVL.

The table lists this clone with a few counts. The V and J genes are TRBV29-1 and TRBJ2-1; D is possibly TRBD2 (6 bases). Per germline, CDR1 SQVTM and CDR2 ANQGSEA. V lost 0 bases and J 3 bases, leaving 9 bases between the germline ends. This CDR3 comprises 14 residues. The CDR3 loop is CSVEDPGDYNEQFF. In DNA form, the CDR3 reads TGCAGCGTTGAAGATCCGGGGGACTACAATGAGCAGTTCTTC.

V is TRBV27 and J is TRBJ1-1; D not certain. V lost 2 bases to trimming and J lost 1 base, with 5 bases between them. The V gene's germline CDR1 is MNHEY and CDR2 SMNVEV (reference sequence). The CDR3 is 13 residues long. CDR3 sequence: CASSLGQNTEAFF. The CDR3 nucleotides read TGTGCCAGCAGTTTAGGGCAGAACACTGAAGCTTTCTTT.

CDR3 sequence reads: CASSPSGLAGVLSYEQYF. For the CDR3, the DNA is TGTGCCAGCAGCCCGAGTGGGCTAGCGGGCGTACTTTCCTACGAGCAGTACTTC. The chain has TRBV7-9 and TRBJ2-7; 8 bases are a match to TRBD2. The CDR3 loop spans 18 amino acids. Trimming took 5 bases from V and 1 from J; bases not matched to a gene: 16. CDR1 and CDR2 (germline): SEHNR, FQNEAQ (reference sequence).

This chain connects TRBV27 to TRBJ1-1; TRBD1 might be the D (5 bases). Germline CDR1 reads MNHEY; CDR2 reads SMNVEV (reference sequence). V was pared by 5 bases and J by 4 bases, with 23 bases between. The CDR3 is 17 amino acids. The DNA for the CDR3 is TGTGCCAGCAGTCCTAGCTTTAGGGGAGGACCGGGCACTGAAGCTTTCTTT. Protein product: CASSPSFRGGPGTEAFF.

The rearrangement joins TRBV9 to TRBJ2-7; D possibly corresponds to TRBD1 (5 bases). Germline CDR1 is SGDLS and CDR2 is YYNGEE. The CDR3 spans 14 residues. V was trimmed by 3 bases and J by 0 bases, leaving 10 bases between them. CDR3 protein: CASSARQSSYEQYF. CDR3 in DNA: TGTGCCAGCAGCGCCCGACAGAGCTCCTACGAGCAGTACTTC. The variable domain in full, completed from reference TRBV9 and TRBJ2-7, reads DSGVTQTPKHLITATGQRVTLRCSPRSGDLSVYWYQQSLDQGLQFLIQYYNGEERAKGNILERFSAQQFPDLHSELNLSSLELGDSALYFCASSARQSSYEQYFGPGTRLTVT.

This sequence joins TRBV7-3 and TRBJ1-4, with D perhaps matching TRBD1 (5 bases). The CDR3 extends over 15 amino acids. Between the trimmed V and J ends, which lost 0 bases and 5 bases, there was a span of 10 bases. Germline V lookup: CDR1 SGHTA, CDR2 FQGTGA. The CDR3 spells CASSLTGQPNEKLFF. For the CDR3, the DNA is TGTGCCAGCAGCTTAACTGGACAACCAAATGAAAAACTGTTTTTT.

This chain uses TRBV2 with TRBJ1-5; no clear D. V shed 1 base and J shed 3 bases, with 10 bases lying between them. The CDR3 has 15 residues. The germline V gene encodes CDR1 SNHLY and CDR2 FYNNEI. The CDR3 spells CASSEDWGVNQPQHF. CDR3 bases: TGTGCCAGCAGTGAAGATTGGGGAGTCAATCAGCCCCAGCATTTT.

The chain uses TRBV2 and TRBJ1-3; 7 bases line up with TRBD1. Germline V gene lookup returns CDR1 SNHLY and CDR2 FYNNEI. V was clipped by 5 bases and J by 0 bases; unmatched bases: 7. The CDR3 contains 16 residues. CDR3 amino acids: CASSFNRGASGNTIYF. In DNA form, the CDR3 reads TGTGCCAGCAGTTTTAACAGGGGAGCCTCTGGAAACACCATATATTTT.